Sequencing of this T cell receptor (beta chain) was carried out in a study of T cells in Graves' hyperthyroidism and ophthalmopathy. The study left out patients who had uncontrolled infection, other autoimmune disease, pregnancy or lactation. The PBMCs had their origin in 7.5 to 10 ml of fresh peripheral blood. Germline V lookup: CDR1 DFQATT, CDR2 SNEGSKA (reference sequence). The CDR3 sequence is 15 residues long. Trimming removed 6 bases from V and 0 bases from J, with 17 bases in between. From RNA transcripts, TCR beta CDR3 regions were amplified. HTBI primers were employed in a first-round RT-PCR of the TCR CDR3. MiXCR, applied by TCRdb to the multiplex PCR reads, yields one record per CDR3 protein. The sample shows more than 450,000 distinct CDR3 sequences, less than 15% of them seen only once.

Material: blood. The receptor's source is a woman between 40 and 55 years old with Graves' hyperthyroidism. This chain joins TRBV20-1 and TRBJ1-1; D remains unclear. Here the CDR3 DNA reads TGCAGTGCCAAAATCCCGGGGATCATGAACACTGAAGCTTTCTTT. Amino acids: CSAKIPGIMNTEAFF.